The 4 T cell receptor beta chains below come from one sample, sequenced in a study of cytomegalovirus exposure and HLA in healthy donors. 60 Vbeta and 13 Jbeta primers were used in PCR. Measured with immunoSEQ multiplex PCR; TCRdb has only the in-frame clones, and not every one. Found here are over 150,000 clones, over 60% of them singletons; the top ten hold over 2.5%. The sequenced material came from PBMCs. These receptors were taken from a woman aged 25 to 45 in good health and CMV-seronegative.

The CDR3 spells CASSDQVAGPPFF. The CDR3 DNA reads TGTGCCAGCAGTGATCAGGTCGCGGGACCGCCTTTCTTT. The chain combines TRBV25-1 with TRBJ1-1; TRBD1 might be the D (5 bases). Germline V lookup: CDR1 MGHDK, CDR2 SYGVNS. The CDR3 totals 13 residues. V lost 3 bases to trimming and J lost 12 bases, with 17 bases between them.

The chain is built from TRBV7-9 and TRBJ2-3; 9 nucleotides align to TRBD2. The length of the CDR3 is 15 residues. V lost 1 base and J lost 7; bases outside the gene matches: 6. Germline V gene lookup returns CDR1 SEHNR and CDR2 FQNEAQ (reference sequence). CDR3 residues: CASSLVSGRKYTQYF. In DNA, the CDR3 is TGTGCCAGCAGCTTAGTGAGCGGGAGGAAGTATACGCAGTATTTT.

The chain combines TRBV2 with TRBJ1-1; unclear D gene. The CDR3 length is 13 residues. The germline V gene encodes CDR1 SNHLY and CDR2 FYNNEI. Trimming stripped 8 bases from V and 5 bases from J, with 15 bases between. The CDR3 DNA is TGTGCCAGCCTCAAGGAGGGTGGGACTGAAGCTTTCTTT. The encoded protein is CASLKEGGTEAFF.

As DNA, the CDR3 is TGTGCCAGCAGCTTAGGACAGGGGTATAGGTCACCCCTCCACTTT. Its translation: CASSLGQGYRSPLHF. The chain employs TRBV7-2 and TRBJ1-6, with 8 nucleotides matching TRBD1. The CDR3 loop spans 15 amino acids. Trimming at V came to 1 base and at J to 10 bases, leaving 6 bases not matched to a gene. Germline V CDR1 and CDR2: SGHTA, FQGNSA.